A single sample gave rise to the 15 T cell receptor beta chains below, sequenced in a study of technical replicates of blood from a handful of donors. Method: immunoSEQ multiplex PCR; TCRdb's copy keeps in-frame clones and lacks some. This table has 45,000 to 60,000 clones, approximately 94% appearing once. The specimen was PBMCs. The source of these receptors is a human donor in good health. Some clones in this sample may be carry-over from other donors' samples.

The rearrangement uses TRBV4-3 and TRBJ2-6; tentatively, D is TRBD2 (5 bases). V was cut by 1 base and J by 0 bases, with 10 bases left in between. The CDR3 is 17 residues long. Looked up from germline, CDR1 is LGHNA and CDR2 is YSLEER. The CDR3 sequence: CASSQGRAYSGANVLTF. The CDR3 DNA follows: TGCGCCAGCAGCCAAGGGCGGGCTTACTCTGGGGCCAACGTCCTGACTTTC.

The rearrangement joins TRBV9 to TRBJ1-6, with 9 bases matching TRBD1. CDR3 length: 15 amino acids. Trimming took 0 bases from V and 9 from J; bases not matched to a gene: 4. CDR1 is SGDLS, CDR2 YYNGEE, per germline. The CDR3 is CASSVEGQGSSPLHF. The CDR3, as DNA: TGTGCCAGCAGCGTAGAGGGACAGGGCTCTTCACCCCTCCACTTT.

The gene calls are TRBV7-9 and TRBJ1-2; D gene ambiguous. Germline V gene lookup returns CDR1 SEHNR and CDR2 FQNEAQ (reference sequence). Trimming removed 2 bases at V and 3 bases at J, with 7 bases between. CDR3 length: 13 amino acids. CDR3 sequence (DNA): TGTGCCAGCAGCTTACCCCAGTACTATGGCTACACCTTC. Protein product: CASSLPQYYGYTF.

The rearrangement links TRBV6-5 to TRBJ1-2; maybe TRBD1 (6 bases). Germline CDR1 reads MNHEY; CDR2 reads SVGAGI. Trimming took 2 bases from V and 8 from J, leaving 15 bases between them. The CDR3 has 14 residues. The CDR3 nucleotides read TGTGCCAGCAGTTACGCGCAGGGGATAAGGGGCTACACCTTC. Amino acids: CASSYAQGIRGYTF.

This chain uses TRBV7-5 with TRBJ2-2; the D call in the table, TRBD1, was not verified against the DNA. TRBV7-5 is assigned pseudogene status. The CDR3 has 12 amino acids. CDR3 loop: CVRSSKNGELFF. The CDR3, as DNA: TGTGTCAGAAGCTCAAAAAACGGGGAGCTGTTTTTT.

This clone was picked up a small number of times. This sequence joins TRBV7-2 and TRBJ2-5, with 10 bases fitting TRBD2. The CDR3 runs to 15 residues. V was pared by 1 base and J by 7 bases, with 6 bases of the junction left unmatched. The germline gives CDR1 SGHTA, CDR2 FQGNSA. The CDR3 protein is CASSLEPSGSGTQYF. The CDR3 DNA follows: TGTGCCAGCAGCTTAGAGCCTAGCGGGAGTGGGACCCAGTACTTC.

The chain recombines TRBV6-1 with TRBJ2-5; 8 bases match TRBD2. V lost 2 bases and J lost 5; bases outside the gene matches: 13. The germline CDR1 and CDR2 sequences are MNHNS and SASEGT. This CDR3 has 17 amino acids. This CDR3 reads CASSEKERGLVWETQYF. For the CDR3, the DNA is TGTGCCAGCAGTGAAAAGGAGCGGGGGTTGGTTTGGGAGACCCAGTACTTC.

The V and J genes are TRBV19 and TRBJ2-7, with TRBD1 as a possible D gene (6 bases). Germline V gene lookup returns CDR1 LNHDA and CDR2 SQIVND (reference sequence). This CDR3 is built from 15 residues. Trimming removed 7 bases at V and 0 bases at J, with 16 bases between. CDR3 DNA: TGTGCCAGTAAAGAAGGACAGTTATCCTCCTACGAGCAGTACTTC. It encodes CASKEGQLSSYEQYF.

With respect to this clone: Sequence at one end of the junction differs from germline and may be a read error. The J gene is TRBJ2-1, the V gene TRBV4-3, with D possibly being TRBD1 (6 bases). CDR3 length equals 12 residues. Germline CDR1 is LGHNA and CDR2 is YSLEER. The CDR3 reads CASSQGPRDMLF. CDR3 nucleotide sequence: TGCGCCAGCAGCCAAGGGCCCCGGGACATGCTCTTC.

In this sample, this clone turned up once. The identical CDR3 is also encoded by other nucleotide sequences in the sample. The chain combines TRBV6-5 with TRBJ2-2; 8 positions match TRBD1. With 9 bases clipped from V and 5 bases from J, the junction kept 2 bases outside the gene matches. The CDR3 extends over 12 amino acids. Looked up from germline, CDR1 is MNHEY and CDR2 is SVGAGI. The CDR3 region is CASTGGTGELFF. In nucleotides, the CDR3 is TGTGCCAGTACAGGGGGGACCGGGGAGCTGTTTTTT.

This sequence joins TRBV10-3 and TRBJ1-2, with D unclear. CDR1 ENHRY and CDR2 SYGVKD come from the germline V gene. This CDR3 is built from 11 residues. V was trimmed by 8 bases and J by 2 bases, leaving 6 bases between them. CDR3 sequence reads: CAIGENYGYTF. The CDR3 coding sequence is TGTGCCATCGGGGAGAACTATGGCTACACCTTC.

The chain is built from TRBV19 and TRBJ2-7; 8 bases fit TRBD1. Germline CDR1 LNHDA, CDR2 SQIVND (reference sequence). Trimming took 6 bases from V and 5 from J; bases not matched to a gene: 6. The CDR3 totals 13 residues. DNA for the CDR3: TGTGCCAGTAGACTTCCAGGGGGCCACGAGCAGTACTTC. It translates to CASRLPGGHEQYF.

In DNA, the CDR3 is TGTGCCAGCAGAGGGTGGGGAGCGGGAGATGACTACGAGCAGTACTTC. Amino acids: CASRGWGAGDDYEQYF. The chain has TRBV27 and TRBJ2-7, with TRBD2 identical over 8 bases. This CDR3 region has 16 residues. The V gene's germline CDR1 is MNHEY and CDR2 SMNVEV (reference sequence). Trimming cost V 6 bases and J 3 bases; bases outside gene matches: 13.

The CDR3 here is CASTQTGAFF. The CDR3 DNA sequence: TGTGCCAGTACCCAGACAGGAGCTTTCTTT. This sequence joins TRBV19 and TRBJ1-1; D possibly corresponds to TRBD1 (6 bases). From germline, CDR1 is LNHDA and CDR2 SQIVND (reference sequence). This CDR3 is 10 amino acids long. The V end lost 7 bases, the J end lost 10 bases, and 10 bases lay between the germline ends. The full variable domain, completed using reference TRBV19 and TRBJ1-1, is DGGITQSPKYLFRKEGQNVTLSCEQNLNHDAMYWYRQDPGQGLRLIYYSQIVNDFQKGDIAEGYSVSREKKESFPLTVTSAQKNPTAFYLCASTQTGAFFGQGTRLTVV.

The chain recombines TRBV7-2 with TRBJ2-4, with D perhaps TRBD1 (5 bases). The CDR3 contains 17 residues. The V end was cut by 1 base, the J end by 8 bases, with 21 bases between. Germline V CDR1 and CDR2: SGHTA, FQGNSA. The CDR3 nucleotides read TGTGCCAGCAGCTTAGATCACAGAAGGGGCCGCGGTGACATTCAGTACTTC. It codes for CASSLDHRRGRGDIQYF.